This T cell receptor (beta chain) was sequenced for a study of cytomegalovirus exposure and HLA in healthy donors (dated by TCRdb to the late 2010s). Notes on the research overall: An earlier analysis of approximately 590 of the donors reported 250 to 350 Gb of sequence data and 120 million or so unique TCR beta sequences from about 179 million T cells. On average, roughly 250,000 unique TCR beta nucleotide sequences were sequenced per donor among a few hundred genotyped donors of the cohort, with about 17% of those sequences being non-productive. Rather than using new phenotypic data, the later analysis identified candidate immune exposures from TCR beta sequences and from how often those sequences occurred across donors. Along with the roughly 670-subject first cohort, a separate validation cohort of approximately 110 different subjects was used. The number of typed donors differed by locus: about 629-640 for A, B, C, DRB1 and DQB1; approximately 520 for DQA1; roughly 600 for DPA1; and roughly 470 for DPB1. A later genetic analysis took genome-wide SNP genotypes for about 55% of the roughly 670 donors and used that subset as a discovery cohort. Alongside the repertoire data, information on donor age, sex, ethnicity and CMV serostatus was compiled. The study used immunosequencing to profile the T cell repertoires of around 600 subjects and linked those repertoires to cytomegalovirus serostatus. A later analysis re-examined previously published TCR beta repertoires from about 670 donors and added high-resolution HLA genotyping to investigate patterns of TCR occurrence. Of the 300 to 450 genotyped donors, approximately 83% fell in the genetic ancestry cluster associated with self-reported Caucasian donors. Four to six DR-DQ haplotypes were handled as single units for association and clustering because linkage in the cohort was strong. All discovery cohort repertoires had been generated using a single sequencing platform. Class I and class II HLA loci were covered by the typing at four-digit resolution. The study was designed to test whether signatures of past pathogen exposure could be identified by cataloging public T cell receptors. The study combined high-throughput TCR immunosequencing, statistical association of individual TCRs with disease status, and machine learning to predict cytomegalovirus infection status. To decide whether each TCR beta V gene segment behaved as functional or pseudogenic, an earlier analysis of some 600 of the donors relied on high-throughput TCR beta sequencing. An early release covering over 500 HLA-typed donors comprised approximately 290 gigabases of sequencing data and 65 million to 100 million unique TCR sequences.

Receptor libraries were prepared by the immunoSEQ multiplex PCR assay. A mixture of 60 forward primers for TCR Vbeta segments and 13 reverse primers for TCR Jbeta segments was used in the multiplex PCR. A multiplex PCR assay on genomic DNA amplified the CDR3 region of rearranged TCR beta genes. On the Illumina HiSeq System, the amplified TCR beta libraries were sequenced as 87-base-pair reads. Turning to the authors' computational methods: Across the roughly 700 repertoires, a later analysis counted approximately 75 million unique TCR beta chains, some 11 million of which were shared by at least two donors. To remove PCR and sequencing errors, raw reads were error-corrected and collapsed into unique sequences using a nearest-neighbor algorithm that merged closely related sequences. To assign V, D and J gene segments, CDR3 sequences were aligned to IMGT reference sequences. For a sequence to be retained, at least a six-nucleotide match to both a V gene segment and a J gene segment was required. A rearrangement counted as productive if the CDR3 had no stop codons and remained in frame with V and J, and every other rearrangement counted as non-productive. Following IMGT convention, CDR3 was defined as the stretch from the second conserved V-encoded cysteine to the conserved J-encoded phenylalanine. The earlier analysis of some 600 of the donors excluded sequences that lacked an unambiguous match to a single V gene segment. An earlier analysis of over 450 of the donors classified V segments as functional when productive rearrangements were above 56.7% and as segregating when the standard deviation between donors was above 5%. A statistical classification framework was developed to diagnose cytomegalovirus status using the catalog of TCR beta chain sequences. In a later analysis, V and J genes were assigned by comparing TCR nucleotide sequences against IMGT/GENE-DB human TR gene sequences. A later analysis assigned CDR3 sequences and most-parsimonious VDJ recombination scenarios with the TCRdist pipeline. In a later analysis, every TCR beta chain was defined by the combination of its CDR3 amino acid sequence and its V-gene family, and reads without a unique V-gene family were dropped. To address suspected cross-contamination and a sequencing artifact, a later analysis removed a few hundred highly shared, low-generation-probability nucleotide sequences. In a later analysis, a clonal expansion index was calculated for each public chain from normalized within-repertoire ranks of inferred template counts. A later analysis computed generation probabilities with a VDJ recombination model fitted to out-of-frame rearrangements, and checked the results against IGoR. A later analysis scored TCR-TCR, TCR-HLA and TCR-CMV co-occurrence with hypergeometric tests, applying a repertoire-size bias correction to TCR pairs. A later analysis estimated false discovery rates by permuting HLA or CMV assignments 20 times. A later analysis grouped co-occurring TCRs with DBSCAN, adding TCRdist sequence similarity when clustering within HLA-allele-positive subsets. For co-occurrence clustering, repertoires with fewer than 30,000 or more than 120,000 public chains were excluded, along with about five repertoires with anomalous nucleotide sharing. TCRdb mirrors the immuneACCESS table, restricted to in-frame sequences. Some clones are absent from its copies; in checked studies, under half trace to an unresolved V gene, and the reason for the others is unknown. That table furnishes V, J and clone size, whereas the DNA furnished D and trimming. The sample data list under 150,000 clones, and about 86% of these were observed just once. The ten largest clones take up about 0.76% of the sample.

Points on this clone: The antigen it binds to is not known. The input lacks base qualities; no much larger clone sits a single base away.

Broader findings and caveats from the paper: When HLA alleles, especially DR and DQ, strongly co-occurred, attributing TCR associations to individual alleles was difficult. Only TCR beta chains were sequenced in this cohort, and the absence of alpha or paired-chain data limited detectable features. In vitro tests confirmed that a few of the cytomegalovirus-associated TCR beta chains recognize cytomegalovirus antigens. Correlated functional status among segregating V segments might be attributable to linkage disequilibrium, but an unknown experimental factor could not be ruled out. Because HLA typing was missing for some donors at each locus, association tests included only the typed subset. According to a later analysis, TCR association rates differed among HLA loci, with DRB1 alleles showing the most associated TCRs and HLA-C alleles showing the fewest. While some public TCRs were present in many individuals, most TCR sequences turned up only very rarely across donors. A later analysis found that HLA-associated TCR beta chains were more clonally expanded and had lower generation probabilities than equally common non-associated chains. A later genetic analysis associated a missense DCLRE1C variant with V-gene and J-gene trimming of TCR beta chains, and an independent cohort replicated the association. In a later analysis, most CMV-associated TCR beta chains were found to appear HLA-restricted, with HLA associations seemingly driven largely by CMV exposure. In a later analysis, several top co-occurrence clusters were reported to appear linked to parvovirus B19, influenza, CMV and Epstein-Barr virus. The presence/absence analyses assumed that sequencing depth was roughly uniform across donors, and that assumption may not be true. The authors suggested that the approach could potentially be extended to other disease states and immunological phenotypes. An earlier analysis of some 560 of the donors showed that most TCR beta V segments appeared in productive rearrangements either about 87% or about 30% of the time, which broadly matched IMGT annotations. The study gave a list of 150 to 200 TCR beta chains associated with cytomegalovirus. In both the original and validation cohorts, the classifier was reported to diagnose cytomegalovirus status with high specificity and sensitivity. Specific HLA alleles were associated with about 17,000 TCR beta sequences at a false discovery rate of 0.05 in a later analysis. In a later genetic analysis, fewer N-insertions in productive TCRs were reported among donors in an Asian-associated ancestry cluster than the roughly 640-donor mean. CMV serostatus was the only immune exposure information available for the cohort. A further reported finding was that TCR beta sequences accurately predicted the HLA-A and HLA-B alleles for most subjects in the first cohort. Because counts were too low, roughly 18 rarely observed V segments, including chromosome 9 orphons, were left out of the earlier analysis of some 640 of the donors. A cluster of highly shared sequence variants was judged likely to be a technical artifact of the sequencing pipeline.

The cohort comprised hundreds of healthy bone marrow donors. At the time of sampling, every cohort member was nominally healthy, though immune exposures that went unrecorded were likely present. The donor was CMV seronegative and belonged to the group of around 350 seronegative cohort members. Every donor gave a peripheral blood sample, and the peripheral blood mononuclear cells from that sample were used for TCR beta sequencing. The Qiagen DNeasy Blood Extraction Kit was used to extract genomic DNA from the blood cell samples. The clonotype comes from a man aged 18 to 30 in good health and CMV-seronegative. The specimen sequenced was PBMCs.

CDR3 region: CASSVEGMNTEAFF. At the DNA level, the sequence is TGTGCCAGCAGCGTAGAGGGGATGAACACTGAAGCTTTCTTT. Here the chain combines TRBV9 and TRBJ1-1, with TRBD1 as a weak D call on 5 bases. According to the germline V gene, CDR1 reads SGDLS and CDR2 reads YYNGEE. V is cut by 0 bases and J by 0 bases, and the space between the germline ends is 6 bases. The cysteine opens and the phenylalanine closes a CDR3 of 14 amino acids. Of all the DNA, just the CDR3 is kept, 42 bases in frame from base 1.